The T cell receptor (beta chain) described here comes from a study of blood T cell repertoires in COVID-19. In Cohort 3, a recovered donor had either two negative PCRs, clearance, or symptom resolution. Repertoires were generated with immunoSEQ multiplex PCR, while TCRdb's copy carries only in-frame clones and drops some. The profile covers some 460,000 clones, with 87% appearing a single time and roughly 0.7% taken by the ten largest. Trimming removed 3 bases from V and 3 bases from J; junction bases left unmatched: 11. This CDR3 contains 17 residues. In germline, CDR1 is LGHNT, CDR2 FRNRAP. The rearrangement links TRBV12-5 to TRBJ2-1, with 7 bases lining up with TRBD1. This clonotype was sampled from a young woman who had recovered from COVID-19. The sequenced sample was PBMCs or T cells enriched from blood (not recorded which). CDR3 loop: CASGFRGSPEGYNEQFF. In DNA, the CDR3 is TGTGCTAGTGGTTTCAGGGGGTCCCCCGAGGGCTACAATGAGCAGTTCTTC.